This T cell receptor beta chain stems from a study of blood T cell repertoires in COVID-19 (dated by TCRdb to the early 2020s). Looking at the study overall: The collaborator samples originated in the United States, Italy and Spain and spanned the acute and convalescent phases of COVID-19. Subjects who had been exposed to COVID-19, were actively infected with it, or had recovered from it provided the deeply sampled blood TCRbeta repertoires that made up the dataset. The prospective study material was composed of cDNA or gDNA derived from T cells, B-cell-depleted T cells, or PBMCs. Samples were obtained from the ongoing ImmuneRACE study (first 160 participants) and from 1,200 or so subjects provided by 6 global collaborators. The repertoires were made available in a free public database intended to serve as a resource for research on the immune response to SARS-CoV-2. The sample metadata nearly always contained a de-identified subject ID, COVID-19 status, age in years and sex. Where HLA class I and class II types were available, the types were taken from metadata supplied by the sample provider, not from assay-based typing.

TCRbeta CDR3 regions were amplified from genomic DNA by means of the immunoSEQ Assay, a bias-controlled multiplex PCR. In the original analysis: Within the assay, amplification of reference gene primers was used to estimate how many nucleated cells each sample contained. To quantify the absolute abundance of each unique TCRbeta CDR3 rearrangement, sequence reads were collapsed and filtered. Productive Simpson clonality was computed per sample as the square root of Simpson's diversity index over productive rearrangements. Drawn from immuneACCESS, this table holds only the in-frame rearrangements with V and J called that TCRdb kept. Clones are partly lost; checked studies trace under half to an unresolved V gene and leave the rest unexplained. The V and J calls and clone size come from that table; D and trimming were worked out from the DNA. For this sample the table gives approximately 500,000 clones, of which 85% to 90% were detected only once. The top ten constitute 1.5% to 2% of the sample.

In the prospective study, participants were about 18 to 95 years old, resided in about two dozen geographic areas of the United States, and were enrolled through a virtual design. To assign participants to cohorts, the prospective study relied on clinical history that participants themselves reported in a screening survey and a study questionnaire. Recovered participants in ImmuneRACE Cohort 3 were defined as having two consecutive negative NP/OP PCR tests, clearance from a healthcare professional, or resolution of symptoms. Each participant in the prospective study had whole blood, serum and a nasopharyngeal or oropharyngeal swab collected by mobile phlebotomists. Additional blood draws and questionnaires over a 2-month period could optionally be provided by prospective study participants. Before DNA extraction, prospective study blood samples were shipped either frozen or at room temperature.

The CDR3 runs 16 residues from the cysteine to the phenylalanine. Here the CDR3 DNA is all that survives: 48 bases in frame from base 1. The germline V gene sets CDR1 to SGHTA and CDR2 to FQGNSA. Trimming takes 2 bases from V and 1 base from J, and the germline ends sit 9 bases apart. With regard to this clone: Its specific antigen is unknown. No qualities accompany the bases; no much larger clone lies one base away.

Points the paper makes about the study in general: The amount of clinical and demographic metadata varied by source and participant and was provided uncurated.

The rearranged chain carries TRBV7-2 and TRBJ1-6; the D gene remains uncertain. This TCR was recovered from a woman in her 40s who had recovered from COVID-19. Material: PBMCs or T cells enriched from blood (not recorded which). The CDR3 protein sequence reads: CASSLWRVSYNSPLHF. The nucleotides are TGTGCCAGCAGCTTATGGAGGGTTTCCTATAATTCACCCCTCCACTTT.